This T cell receptor (beta chain) was captured by sequencing in a study of blood T cell repertoires in COVID-19. Across the study: Samples came from the United States, Italy and Spain, spanning acute and convalescent COVID-19. From T cells, B-cell-depleted T cells, or PBMCs came the material, which was cDNA or gDNA.

V dropped 4 bases and J dropped 0 bases, with 17 bases sitting between them. Germline V CDR1 and CDR2: SGHDT, YYEEEE. This CDR3 has 17 amino acids. In the source study's methods: It was from reference gene primer amplification that nucleated cell counts were estimated. Here immunoSEQ multiplex PCR was the method, and the copy in TCRdb shows in-frame clones only, minus some. The V and J calls and clone size come from that table; D and trimming were worked out from the DNA. The sample has 250,000 to 350,000 clones; about 85% are singletons. The receptor's source is a woman aged 45-59 years who had recovered from COVID-19. V gene TRBV5-6 combines with J gene TRBJ1-5; perhaps TRBD1 as D (5 bases). Sequencing input: peripheral blood. Here the CDR3 DNA reads TGTGCCAGCAGCCCAACCCTCCCAGGGAATAGCAATCAGCCCCAGCATTTT. Amino acid sequence: CASSPTLPGNSNQPQHF.